This TCR beta chain was sequenced in a study of blood T cells in healthy people across ages. A note on this clonotype: The target antigen is unknown.

The CDR3 is 13 residues long. The germline CDR1 and CDR2 sequences are DFQATT and SNEGSKA (reference sequence). Findings of the study overall: Because sorting was not performed, PBMCs prevented conclusive naive versus antigen-experienced comparison.

Combining a sample-barcoded 5' primer with a J-beta primer mix, a second PCR ran for 7 to 11 cycles. TCRdb re-analysed the 5' RACE reads in MiXCR, keeping a single row per CDR3 protein. The top ten hold roughly 20% of the sample, which has roughly 800,000 distinct CDR3 sequences, 58% seen once. The sequence was obtained from a man aged 25 to 40 in good health. The chain joins TRBV20-1 to TRBJ1-1; D is possibly TRBD1 (5 bases). Input material: blood. The CDR3 nucleotides read TGCAGGGCCCCGGGGGAGATGAACACTGAAGCTTTCTTT. Its protein is CRAPGEMNTEAFF.